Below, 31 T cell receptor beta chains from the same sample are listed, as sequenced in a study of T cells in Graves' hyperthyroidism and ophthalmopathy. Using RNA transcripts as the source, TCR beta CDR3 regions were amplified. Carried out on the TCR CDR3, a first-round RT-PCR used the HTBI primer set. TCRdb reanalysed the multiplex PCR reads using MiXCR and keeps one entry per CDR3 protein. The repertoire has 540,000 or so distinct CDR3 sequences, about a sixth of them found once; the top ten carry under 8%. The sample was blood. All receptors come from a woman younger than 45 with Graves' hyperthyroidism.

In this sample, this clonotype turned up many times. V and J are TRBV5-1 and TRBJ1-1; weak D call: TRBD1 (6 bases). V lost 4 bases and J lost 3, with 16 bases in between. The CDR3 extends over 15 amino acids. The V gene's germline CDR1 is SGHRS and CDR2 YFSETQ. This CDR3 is CASSLRSGEDTEAFF. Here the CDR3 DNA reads TGCGCCAGCAGCCTACGTTCAGGGGAAGACACTGAAGCTTTCTTT.

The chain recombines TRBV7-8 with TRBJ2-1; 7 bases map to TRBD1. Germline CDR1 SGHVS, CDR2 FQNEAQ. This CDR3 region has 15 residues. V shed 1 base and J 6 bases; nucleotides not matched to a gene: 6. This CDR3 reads CASSLGTGIGNEQFF. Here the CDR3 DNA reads TGTGCCAGCAGCTTAGGGACAGGCATTGGCAATGAGCAGTTCTTC.

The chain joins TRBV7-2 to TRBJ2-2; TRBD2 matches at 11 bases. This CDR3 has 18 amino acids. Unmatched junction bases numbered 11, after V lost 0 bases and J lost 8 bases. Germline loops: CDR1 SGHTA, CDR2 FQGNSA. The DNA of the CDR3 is TGTGCCAGCAGCTTAGCGCCCGGGACTAGCGGAACTACGGGGGAGCTGTTTTTT. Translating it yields CASSLAPGTSGTTGELFF.

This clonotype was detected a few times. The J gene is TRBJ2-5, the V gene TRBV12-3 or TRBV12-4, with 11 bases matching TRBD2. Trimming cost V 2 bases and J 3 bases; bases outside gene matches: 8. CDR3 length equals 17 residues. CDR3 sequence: CASSLITGLAEEETQYF. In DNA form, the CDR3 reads TGTGCCAGCAGTTTAATAACGGGACTAGCGGAGGAAGAGACCCAGTACTTC.

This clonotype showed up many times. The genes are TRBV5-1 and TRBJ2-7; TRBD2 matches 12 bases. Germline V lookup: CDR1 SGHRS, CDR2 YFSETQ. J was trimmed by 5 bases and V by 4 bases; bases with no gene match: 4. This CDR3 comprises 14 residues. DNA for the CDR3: TGCGCCAGCAGCCTTGGGACTAGCGGGCACGAGCAGTACTTC. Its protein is CASSLGTSGHEQYF.

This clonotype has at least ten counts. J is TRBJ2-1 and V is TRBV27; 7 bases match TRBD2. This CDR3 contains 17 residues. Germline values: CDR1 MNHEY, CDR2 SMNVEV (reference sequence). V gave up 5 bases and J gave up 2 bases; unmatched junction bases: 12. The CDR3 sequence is CASSRLVGTTTYNEQFF. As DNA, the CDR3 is TGTGCCAGCAGTCGCCTTGTGGGGACTACCACCTACAATGAGCAGTTCTTC.

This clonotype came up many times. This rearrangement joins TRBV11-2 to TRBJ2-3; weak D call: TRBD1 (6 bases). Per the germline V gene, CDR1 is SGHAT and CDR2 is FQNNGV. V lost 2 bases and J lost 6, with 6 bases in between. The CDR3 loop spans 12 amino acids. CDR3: CASSLQGDTQYF. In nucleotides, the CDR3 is TGTGCCAGCAGCTTACAGGGGGATACGCAGTATTTT.

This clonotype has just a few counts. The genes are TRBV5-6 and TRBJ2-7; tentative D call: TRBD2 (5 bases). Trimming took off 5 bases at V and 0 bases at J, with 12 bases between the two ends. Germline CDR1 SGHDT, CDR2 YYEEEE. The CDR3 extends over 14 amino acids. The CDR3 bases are TGTGCCAGCAGTTACCGACTAACCTCCTACGAGCAGTACTTC. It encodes CASSYRLTSYEQYF.

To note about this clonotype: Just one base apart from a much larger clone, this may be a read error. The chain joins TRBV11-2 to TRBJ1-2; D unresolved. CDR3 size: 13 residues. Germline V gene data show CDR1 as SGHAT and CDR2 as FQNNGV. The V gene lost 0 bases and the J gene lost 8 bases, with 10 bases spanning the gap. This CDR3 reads CASSLEDGVGYTF. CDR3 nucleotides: TGTGCCAGCAGCTTAGAGGACGGGGTCGGCTACACCTTC.

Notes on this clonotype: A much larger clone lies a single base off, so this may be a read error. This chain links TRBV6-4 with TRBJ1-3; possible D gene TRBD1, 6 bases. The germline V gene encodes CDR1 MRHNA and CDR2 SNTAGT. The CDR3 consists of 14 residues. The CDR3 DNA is TGTGCCAGCCAGGGGTCGAGCTCTGGAGACACCATATATTTT. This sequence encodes CASQGSSSGDTIYF.

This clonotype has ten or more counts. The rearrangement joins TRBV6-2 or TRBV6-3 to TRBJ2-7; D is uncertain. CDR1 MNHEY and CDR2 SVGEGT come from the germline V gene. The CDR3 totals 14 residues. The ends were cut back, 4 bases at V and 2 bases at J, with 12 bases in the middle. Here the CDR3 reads CASSSGGPPYEQYF. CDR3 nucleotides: TGTGCCAGCAGTTCGGGCGGACCCCCCTACGAGCAGTACTTC.

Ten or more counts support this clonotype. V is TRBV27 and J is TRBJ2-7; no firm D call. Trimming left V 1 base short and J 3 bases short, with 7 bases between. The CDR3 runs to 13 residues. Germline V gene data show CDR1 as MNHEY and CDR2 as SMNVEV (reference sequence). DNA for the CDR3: TGTGCCAGCAGTTTATTGACGGACTACGAGCAGTACTTC. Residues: CASSLLTDYEQYF.

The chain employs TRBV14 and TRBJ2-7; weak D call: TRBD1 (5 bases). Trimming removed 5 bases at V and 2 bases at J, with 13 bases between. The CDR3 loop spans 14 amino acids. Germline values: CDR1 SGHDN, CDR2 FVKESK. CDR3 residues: CASSNRSSPYEQYF. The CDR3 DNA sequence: TGTGCCAGCAGCAACAGGAGTTCACCCTACGAGCAGTACTTC. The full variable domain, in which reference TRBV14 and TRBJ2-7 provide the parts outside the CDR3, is EAGVTQFPSHSVIEKGQTVTLRCDPISGHDNLYWYRRVMGKEIKFLLHFVKESKQDESGMPNNRFLAERTGGTYSTLKVQPAELEDSGVYFCASSNRSSPYEQYFGPGTRLTVT.

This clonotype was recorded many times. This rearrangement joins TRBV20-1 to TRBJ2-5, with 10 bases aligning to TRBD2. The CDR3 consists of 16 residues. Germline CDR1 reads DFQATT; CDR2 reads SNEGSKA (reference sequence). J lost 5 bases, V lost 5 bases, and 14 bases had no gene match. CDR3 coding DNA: TGCAGTGCTTCTCCCTTAGCGGGAGGATTGGGGGAGACCCAGTACTTC. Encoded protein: CSASPLAGGLGETQYF.

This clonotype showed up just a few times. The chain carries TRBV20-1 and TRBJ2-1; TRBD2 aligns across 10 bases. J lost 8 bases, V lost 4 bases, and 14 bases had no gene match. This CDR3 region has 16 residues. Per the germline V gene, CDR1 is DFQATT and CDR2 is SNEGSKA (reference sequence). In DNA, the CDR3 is TGCAGTGCTAACCTCCCGATAGCGGGAGGCCTCGATGAGCAGTTCTTC. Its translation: CSANLPIAGGLDEQFF.

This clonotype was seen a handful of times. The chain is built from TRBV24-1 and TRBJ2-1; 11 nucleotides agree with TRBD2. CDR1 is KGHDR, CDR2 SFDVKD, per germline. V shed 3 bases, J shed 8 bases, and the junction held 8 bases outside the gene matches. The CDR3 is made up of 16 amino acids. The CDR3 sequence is CATSDPGTSGPYEQFF. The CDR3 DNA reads TGTGCCACCAGTGATCCAGGGACTAGCGGACCTTATGAGCAGTTCTTC.

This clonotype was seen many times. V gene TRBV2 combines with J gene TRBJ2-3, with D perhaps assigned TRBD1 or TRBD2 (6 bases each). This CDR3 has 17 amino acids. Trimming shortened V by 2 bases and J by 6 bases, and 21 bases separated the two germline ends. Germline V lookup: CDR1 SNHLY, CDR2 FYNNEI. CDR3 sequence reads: CASSEKGGLGLGDTQYF. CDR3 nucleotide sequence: TGTGCCAGCAGTGAAAAAGGGGGGCTGGGGTTAGGGGATACGCAGTATTTT.

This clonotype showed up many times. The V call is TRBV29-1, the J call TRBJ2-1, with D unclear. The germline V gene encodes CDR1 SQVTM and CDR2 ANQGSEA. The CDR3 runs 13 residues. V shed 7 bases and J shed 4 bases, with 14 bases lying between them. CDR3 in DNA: TGCAGCGCTCACCCACCCCGTTACAATGAGCAGTTCTTC. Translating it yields CSAHPPRYNEQFF.

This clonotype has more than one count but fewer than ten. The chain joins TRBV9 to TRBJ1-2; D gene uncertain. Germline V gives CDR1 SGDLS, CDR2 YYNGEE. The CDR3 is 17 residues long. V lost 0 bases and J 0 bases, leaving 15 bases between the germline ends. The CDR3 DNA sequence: TGTGCCAGCAGCGTAGGAGGAGGGCAAGGCTCTAACTATGGCTACACCTTC. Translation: CASSVGGGQGSNYGYTF.

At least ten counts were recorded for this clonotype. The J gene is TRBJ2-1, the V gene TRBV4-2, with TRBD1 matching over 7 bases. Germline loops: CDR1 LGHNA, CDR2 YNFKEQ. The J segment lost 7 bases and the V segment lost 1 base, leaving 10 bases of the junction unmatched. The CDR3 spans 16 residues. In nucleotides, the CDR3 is TGTGCCAGCAGCCAAGGGTCCGGGACAGAGACTAATGAGCAGTTCTTC. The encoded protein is CASSQGSGTETNEQFF.

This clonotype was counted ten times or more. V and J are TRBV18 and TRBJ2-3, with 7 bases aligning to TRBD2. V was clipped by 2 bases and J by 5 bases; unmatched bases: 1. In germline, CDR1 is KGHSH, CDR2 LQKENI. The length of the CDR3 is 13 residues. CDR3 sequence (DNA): TGTGCCAGCTCACCAGGCGGGAGAGATACGCAGTATTTT. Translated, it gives CASSPGGRDTQYF.

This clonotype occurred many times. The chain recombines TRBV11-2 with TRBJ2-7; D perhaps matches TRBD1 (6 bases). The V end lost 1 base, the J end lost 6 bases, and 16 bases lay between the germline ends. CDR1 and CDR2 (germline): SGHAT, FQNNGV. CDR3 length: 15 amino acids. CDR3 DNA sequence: TGTGCCAGCAGCTTAGGCGCAGGGGACCCCGGCGAGCAGTACTTC. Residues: CASSLGAGDPGEQYF.

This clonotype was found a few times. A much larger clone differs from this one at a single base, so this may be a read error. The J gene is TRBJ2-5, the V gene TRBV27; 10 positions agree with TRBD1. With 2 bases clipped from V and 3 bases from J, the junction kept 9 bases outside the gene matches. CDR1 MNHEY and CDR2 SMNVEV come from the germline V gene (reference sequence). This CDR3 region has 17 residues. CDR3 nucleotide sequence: TGTGCCAGCAGTTTAGGACCCCCCGGGACAGGGGAAGAGACCCAGTACTTC. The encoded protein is CASSLGPPGTGEETQYF.

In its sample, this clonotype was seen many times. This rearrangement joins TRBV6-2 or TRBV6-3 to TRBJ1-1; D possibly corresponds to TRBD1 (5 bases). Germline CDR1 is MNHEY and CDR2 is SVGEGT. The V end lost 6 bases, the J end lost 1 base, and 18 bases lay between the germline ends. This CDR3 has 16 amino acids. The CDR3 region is CASRNAQQVTNTEAFF. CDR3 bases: TGTGCCAGCAGGAACGCACAACAGGTAACGAACACTGAAGCTTTCTTT.

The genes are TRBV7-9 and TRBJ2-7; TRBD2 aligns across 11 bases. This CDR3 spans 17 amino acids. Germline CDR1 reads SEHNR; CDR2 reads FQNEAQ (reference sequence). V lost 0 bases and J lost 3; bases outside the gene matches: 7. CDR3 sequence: CASSLAPLTSGVYEQYF. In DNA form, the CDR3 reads TGTGCCAGCAGCTTAGCCCCCTTGACTAGCGGGGTCTACGAGCAGTACTTC.

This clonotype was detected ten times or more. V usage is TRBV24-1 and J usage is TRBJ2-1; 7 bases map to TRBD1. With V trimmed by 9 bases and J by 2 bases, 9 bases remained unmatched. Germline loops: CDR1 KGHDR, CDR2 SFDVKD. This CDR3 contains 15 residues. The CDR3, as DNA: TGTGCCACCTCGAGCGACAGGGCCCCCTACAATGAGCAGTTCTTC. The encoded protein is CATSSDRAPYNEQFF.

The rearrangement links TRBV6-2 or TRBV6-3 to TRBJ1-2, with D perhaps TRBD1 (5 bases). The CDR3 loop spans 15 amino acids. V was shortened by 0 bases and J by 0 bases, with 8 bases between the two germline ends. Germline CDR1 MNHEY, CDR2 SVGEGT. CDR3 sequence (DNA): TGTGCCAGCAGTTACTCGGGGGAAACTAACTATGGCTACACCTTC. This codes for CASSYSGETNYGYTF.

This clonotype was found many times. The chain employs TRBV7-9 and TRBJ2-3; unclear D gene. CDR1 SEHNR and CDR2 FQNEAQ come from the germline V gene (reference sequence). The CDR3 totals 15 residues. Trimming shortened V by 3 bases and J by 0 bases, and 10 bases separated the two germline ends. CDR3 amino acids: CASSFTSSSTDTQYF. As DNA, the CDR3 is TGTGCCAGCAGCTTCACCAGTTCTAGCACAGATACGCAGTATTTT.

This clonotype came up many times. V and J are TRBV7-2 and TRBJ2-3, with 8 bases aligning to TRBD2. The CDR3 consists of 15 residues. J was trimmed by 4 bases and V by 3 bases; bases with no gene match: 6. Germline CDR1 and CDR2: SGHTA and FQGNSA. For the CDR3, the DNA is TGTGCCAGCAGCTTTCAAGCGGGAGTGGCAGATACGCAGTATTTT. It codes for CASSFQAGVADTQYF.

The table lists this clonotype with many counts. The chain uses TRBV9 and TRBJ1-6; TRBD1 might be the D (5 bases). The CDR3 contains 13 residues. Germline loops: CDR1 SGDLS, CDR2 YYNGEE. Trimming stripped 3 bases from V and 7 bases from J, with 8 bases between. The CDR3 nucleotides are TGTGCCAGCAGCGAGACAGCCAATTCACCCCTCCACTTT. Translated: CASSETANSPLHF.

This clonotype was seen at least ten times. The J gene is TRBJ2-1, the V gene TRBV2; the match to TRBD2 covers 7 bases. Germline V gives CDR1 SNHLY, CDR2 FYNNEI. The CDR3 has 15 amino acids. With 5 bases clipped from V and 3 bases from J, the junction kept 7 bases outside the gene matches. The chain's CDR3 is CASSRETSDYNEQFF. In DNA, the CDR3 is TGTGCCAGCAGTAGGGAAACTAGCGACTACAATGAGCAGTTCTTC.